Listed below are T cell receptor beta chains from one sample, sequenced in a study of T cells in Graves' hyperthyroidism and ophthalmopathy. TCRdb independently ran MiXCR on the multiplex PCR reads; one entry per CDR3 protein. This table has about 560,000 distinct CDR3 sequences, around 42% appearing once. The sequenced sample consisted of peripheral blood or thyroid tissue (not recorded which). The receptors shown here come from a young woman with Graves' hyperthyroidism. CDR3s include the opening cysteine and the closing phenylalanine or tryptophan. The D gene is left open where the match is weak. Only some rows state a clone size, as once, few, many or a class for expanded clones.

V,J,D,size,CDR3,DNA
TRBV9,TRBJ1-4,.,.,CASSVSDLANEKLFF,TGTGCCAGCAGCGTATCGGACTTGGCTAATGAAAAACTGTTTTTT
TRBV5-6,TRBJ1-2,TRBD1,.,CASSLRWTGNYGYTF,TGTGCCAGCAGCTTACGGTGGACAGGGAACTATGGCTACACCTTC
TRBV10-3,TRBJ1-1,TRBD1,.,CAAGQEGGGMNTEAFF,TGTGCCGCCGGACAGGAAGGAGGCGGGATGAACACTGAAGCTTTCTTT
TRBV5-1,TRBJ2-7,TRBD2,.,CASARTSDPGYEQYF,TGCGCCAGCGCCAGGACTAGCGATCCCGGCTACGAGCAGTACTTC
TRBV29-1,TRBJ2-2,TRBD1,.,CSVADRVGNTGELFF,TGCAGCGTAGCCGACAGGGTGGGGAACACCGGGGAGCTGTTTTTT
TRBV10-3,TRBJ2-7,.,.,CAISERSRGGYEQYF,TGTGCCATCAGTGAGAGATCCAGGGGTGGTTACGAGCAGTACTTC
TRBV7-3,TRBJ2-5,TRBD2,once,CASSPQGLAGGETQYF,TGTGCCAGCAGCCCCCAGGGACTAGCGGGAGGGGAGACCCAGTACTTC
TRBV7-9,TRBJ1-2,TRBD1,.,CASSPRWDSYGYTF,TGTGCCAGCAGCCCACGGTGGGACAGCTATGGCTACACCTTC
TRBV25-1,TRBJ2-5,.,.,CASSEHRTGDVVIQYF,TGTGCCAGCAGTGAACACAGGACGGGGGACGTCGTGATCCAGTACTTC
TRBV7-9,TRBJ2-7,.,many,CASSLIGPYEQYF,TGTGCCAGCAGCTTAATTGGTCCCTACGAGCAGTACTTC
TRBV2,TRBJ1-5,TRBD1,.,CASSVRTGLLPQHF,TGTGCCAGCAGTGTAAGGACAGGGCTACTTCCCCAGCATTTT
TRBV7-2,TRBJ1-5,.,.,CASSFLAGSNQPQHF,TGTGCCAGCAGCTTTCTAGCGGGAAGCAATCAGCCCCAGCATTTT
TRBV7-2,TRBJ1-3,.,.,CASSLEAPPWTSGNTIYF,TGTGCCAGCAGCTTAGAAGCTCCGCCATGGACCTCTGGAAACACCATATATTTT
TRBV2,TRBJ2-7,TRBD1,few,CARATGGALNPYEQYF,TGTGCCAGAGCCACAGGGGGCGCCCTGAATCCCTACGAGCAGTACTTC
TRBV2,TRBJ1-1,.,few,CASSQEPVNTEAFF,TGTGCCAGCAGCCAAGAGCCGGTAAACACTGAAGCTTTCTTT
TRBV29-1,TRBJ2-5,.,many,CSVERGGETQYF,TGCAGCGTTGAGAGGGGTGGGGAGACCCAGTACTTC
TRBV5-1,TRBJ2-7,.,few,CASSLFLAYEQYF,TGCGCCAGCAGCTTGTTTCTAGCTTACGAGCAGTACTTC